Below are 31 T cell receptor beta chains sequenced from a single sample in a study of T cells after yellow fever vaccination. TCRdb itself ran the 5' RACE reads through MiXCR, one entry per CDR3 protein. The data show 150,000 to 200,000 distinct CDR3 sequences, 9.3% seen once. The specimen was CD8+ T cells sorted from PBMCs, collected 45 days after the yellow fever booster vaccination. Receptor source: a man aged 18 to 29 who received the YFV17D yellow fever vaccine.

The chain employs TRBV19 and TRBJ2-3, with D possibly TRBD2 on 6 matching bases. Trimming stripped 6 bases from V and 2 bases from J, with 27 bases between. Germline V gene lookup returns CDR1 LNHDA and CDR2 SQIVND (reference sequence). CDR3 length: 19 residues. CDR3 region: CASSPSPMGLAWVTDTQYF. CDR3 in DNA: TGTGCCAGTAGCCCCTCCCCGATGGGGCTAGCGTGGGTCACAGATACGCAGTATTTT.

This clonotype was seen at least ten times. The chain links TRBV11-2 to TRBJ2-7; D not certain. Germline V gene data show CDR1 as SGHAT and CDR2 as FQNNGV. The CDR3 totals 13 residues. V gave up 2 bases and J gave up 0 bases, with 5 bases separating them. CDR3 amino acids: CASSLFGSYEQYF. The CDR3 DNA is TGTGCCAGCAGCTTATTCGGCTCCTACGAGCAGTACTTC.

A few counts support this clonotype. J is TRBJ1-5 and V is TRBV19; perhaps TRBD1 as D (5 bases). The ends were cut back, 5 bases at V and 5 bases at J, with 7 bases in the middle. The CDR3 runs 12 residues. The germline CDR1 and CDR2 sequences are LNHDA and SQIVND (reference sequence). The CDR3 region has the DNA TGTGCCAGTAGTTCAGGGTATCAGCCCCAGCATTTT. Translating it yields CASSSGYQPQHF.

The chain has TRBV20-1 and TRBJ2-2; D perhaps matches TRBD1 (6 bases). Trimming left V 5 bases short and J 10 bases short, with 17 bases between. From germline, CDR1 is DFQATT and CDR2 SNEGSKA (reference sequence). The CDR3 covers 13 residues. The CDR3 loop reads CSARHLGGEELFF. CDR3 nucleotides: TGCAGTGCTCGCCACCTTGGGGGCGAGGAGCTGTTTTTT.

Only a few counts were recorded for this clonotype. The gene calls are TRBV13 and TRBJ2-7; D gene uncertain. The CDR3 totals 14 residues. Trimming left V 3 bases short and J 4 bases short, with 13 bases between. The germline gives CDR1 PRHDT, CDR2 FYEKMQ (reference sequence). CDR3 coding DNA: TGTGCCAGCAGCTTTAAGGGAAGAATTTACGAGCAGTACTTC. Protein sequence: CASSFKGRIYEQYF.

This clonotype was seen many times. In DNA form, the CDR3 reads TGTGCCAGCAGTCACCTAGCGGGGGGCACAGATACGCAGTATTTT. It yields the protein CASSHLAGGTDTQYF. V is TRBV6-6 and J is TRBJ2-3; TRBD2 aligns across 10 bases. The V segment lost 5 bases and the J segment 1 base; nucleotides outside the gene matches: 3. Germline CDR1 is MNHNY and CDR2 is SVGAGI (reference sequence). This CDR3 has 15 residues.

This chain uses TRBV7-8 with TRBJ2-1; D not resolved. CDR3 size: 13 residues. V shed 1 base and J shed 6 bases, with 7 bases lying between them. Germline-derived CDR1 and CDR2 are SGHVS and FQNEAQ. CDR3 amino acids: CASSLVGFNEQFF. The CDR3 nucleotides are TGTGCCAGCAGCTTAGTCGGGTTCAATGAGCAGTTCTTC.

CDR3 DNA sequence: TGCGCCAGCAGCCAAGAGCTTGGGACAGGGGGGCTGGGAGGCTACACCTTC. Encoded protein: CASSQELGTGGLGGYTF. The V and J genes are TRBV4-3 and TRBJ1-2; 11 bases line up with TRBD1. V was clipped by 0 bases and J by 8 bases; unmatched bases: 11. CDR3 length: 17 residues. CDR1 LGHNA and CDR2 YSLEER come from the germline V gene.

There are many counts of this clonotype. The chain uses TRBV29-1 and TRBJ2-3; no firm D call. CDR3 length: 10 residues. The V end was cut by 7 bases, the J end by 2 bases, with 4 bases between. CDR1 and CDR2 from the germline V gene are SQVTM and ANQGSEA. The CDR3 DNA reads as TGCAGCGCTTACACAGATACGCAGTATTTT. It codes for CSAYTDTQYF.

This clonotype was counted only a few times. The rearrangement joins TRBV5-1 to TRBJ1-6; 8 bases are shared with TRBD1. This CDR3 is built from 15 residues. CDR1 SGHRS and CDR2 YFSETQ come from the germline V gene. Trimming removed 4 bases from V and 7 bases from J; junction bases left unmatched: 7. Here the CDR3 DNA reads TGCGCCAGCAGCCCCGGAGACAGGGGAAATTCACCCCTCCACTTT. Its translation: CASSPGDRGNSPLHF.

This chain uses TRBV29-1 with TRBJ2-4; D call uncertain. Germline V gives CDR1 SQVTM, CDR2 ANQGSEA. The V end was cut by 7 bases, the J end by 4 bases, with 8 bases between. The CDR3 length is 11 residues. The CDR3 DNA reads as TGCAGCGCCATACAGAAAAACATTCAGTACTTC. Translating gives CSAIQKNIQYF.

Notes on this clonotype: Germline and junction disagree at one end, which may indicate a read error. This chain uses TRBV7-9 with TRBJ2-5, with D perhaps matching TRBD2 (5 bases). Germline lookup yields CDR1 SEHNR and CDR2 FQNEAQ (reference sequence). The CDR3 consists of 12 residues. DNA of the CDR3: TGTGCCAGCAGCCAGATTCGGAGGCCCATGGGCTTC. This sequence encodes CASSQIRRPMGF.

This clonotype was seen only a few times. The chain couples TRBV29-1 to TRBJ2-6; a possible D gene is TRBD2 (5 bases). CDR3 length equals 13 residues. The germline gives CDR1 SQVTM, CDR2 ANQGSEA. The ends were cut back, 0 bases at V and 7 bases at J, with 7 bases in the middle. CDR3 in amino acids: CSVEETGANVLTF. The CDR3 nucleotides are TGCAGCGTTGAAGAGACGGGAGCCAACGTCCTGACTTTC.

The gene calls are TRBV29-1 and TRBJ1-1; no clear D gene. V gave up 4 bases and J gave up 5 bases, with 11 bases separating them. The CDR3 consists of 12 residues. Looked up from germline, CDR1 is SQVTM and CDR2 is ANQGSEA. The CDR3 DNA follows: TGCAGCGTTGGTCCGGGCAGGACTGAAGCTTTCTTT. This gives the protein CSVGPGRTEAFF.

This clonotype was detected only a few times. This chain joins TRBV7-6 and TRBJ2-7; 8 nucleotides align to TRBD2. The CDR3 has 15 residues. V was clipped by 3 bases and J by 3 bases; unmatched bases: 7. Germline CDR1 and CDR2: SGHVS and FNYEAQ. CDR3 coding DNA: TGTGCCAGCAGCTTCGGTCACAGCGGGGGCTACGAGCAGTACTTC. This encodes CASSFGHSGGYEQYF.

The CDR3 region has the DNA TGTGCCAGCAGTTTATTGGCAGGGGCTACCGGGGAGCTGTTTTTT. This translates into CASSLLAGATGELFF. The chain recombines TRBV28 with TRBJ2-2; tentatively, D is TRBD1 (6 bases). Germline assignment: CDR1 MDHEN and CDR2 SYDVKM. V lost 1 base, J lost 5 bases, and 11 bases lay in between. This CDR3 is 15 amino acids long.

This chain links TRBV4-3 with TRBJ1-3; perhaps TRBD1 as D (5 bases). Trimming removed 0 bases from V and 9 bases from J, with 12 bases in between. CDR3 length: 14 residues. Germline CDR1 is LGHNA and CDR2 is YSLEER. As DNA, the CDR3 is TGCGCCAGCAGCCAAGATAGGCTCGGGGCCACCATATATTTT. Residues: CASSQDRLGATIYF.

This rearrangement joins TRBV7-8 to TRBJ2-1; unclear D gene. Germline CDR1 reads SGHVS; CDR2 reads FQNEAQ. The CDR3 sequence is 14 residues long. V was pared by 4 bases and J by 8 bases, with 15 bases between. The CDR3 region has the DNA TGTGCCAGCAGCTGGCTGAACACCCTCCATGAGCAGTTCTTC. It codes for CASSWLNTLHEQFF.

The V and J genes are TRBV20-1 and TRBJ2-7, with D unclear. V dropped 0 bases and J dropped 0 bases, with 9 bases sitting between them. Per the germline V gene, CDR1 is DFQATT and CDR2 is SNEGSKA (reference sequence). The CDR3 is made up of 14 amino acids. In DNA, the CDR3 is TGCAGTGCTAGAGATAAATATGGCTCCTACGAGCAGTACGTC. It is translated as CSARDKYGSYEQYV.

The sample holds a few counts of this clonotype. V and J are TRBV5-1 and TRBJ1-2; 7 bases line up with TRBD1. The V and J ends lost 4 bases and 7 bases, in that order; junction bases with no gene match: 7. Germline-derived CDR1 and CDR2 are SGHRS and YFSETQ. CDR3 length equals 13 residues. The CDR3 sequence: CASSPPTGFGYTF. CDR3 bases: TGCGCCAGCAGCCCTCCGACAGGGTTTGGCTACACCTTC.

The V gene is TRBV6-6, the J gene TRBJ1-1; D gene unclear. In germline, CDR1 is MNHNY, CDR2 SVGAGI (reference sequence). This CDR3 region has 12 residues. Trimming shortened V by 6 bases and J by 3 bases, and 8 bases separated the two germline ends. The chain's CDR3 is CASSSGDTEAFF. CDR3 DNA sequence: TGTGCCAGCAGCTCAGGAGACACTGAAGCTTTCTTT.

This clonotype was picked up many times. The rearrangement uses TRBV5-1 and TRBJ2-7; D is unresolved. V lost 5 bases to trimming and J lost 6 bases, with 18 bases between them. CDR3 length: 14 residues. Germline V lookup: CDR1 SGHRS, CDR2 YFSETQ. The CDR3: CASRTRSQVGEQYF. The CDR3 coding sequence is TGCGCCAGCAGAACAAGGTCCCAAGTGGGCGAGCAGTACTTC.

This chain connects TRBV2 to TRBJ2-1, with 16 bases that match TRBD2. After removal of 5 bases from V and 4 bases from J, the junction contained 8 bases not matched to a gene. Germline lookup yields CDR1 SNHLY and CDR2 FYNNEI. The CDR3 runs 18 residues. The CDR3 reads CASSSGLAGGLTYNEQFF. For the CDR3, the DNA is TGTGCCAGCAGTTCGGGACTAGCGGGGGGGCTTACTTACAATGAGCAGTTCTTC.

V usage is TRBV12-3 or TRBV12-4 and J usage is TRBJ2-7; D not resolved. CDR3 size: 14 residues. Trimming left V 5 bases short and J 3 bases short, with 14 bases between. In DNA form, the CDR3 reads TGTGCCAGCAGTGAAACACCGATGAGCTACGAGCAGTACTTC. It encodes CASSETPMSYEQYF.

This rearrangement joins TRBV13 to TRBJ2-7; tentatively, D is TRBD2 (5 bases). The V end was cut by 5 bases, the J end by 3 bases, with 14 bases between. Germline values: CDR1 PRHDT, CDR2 FYEKMQ (reference sequence). The CDR3 has 14 residues. In DNA form, the CDR3 reads TGTGCCAGCAGCCTCACCGAGGGCGGCTACGAGCAGTACTTC. It yields the protein CASSLTEGGYEQYF.

This chain connects TRBV2 to TRBJ2-7; tentatively, D is TRBD2 (5 bases). Germline V lookup: CDR1 SNHLY, CDR2 FYNNEI. CDR3 length: 12 amino acids. Trimming removed 9 bases from V and 3 bases from J, with 12 bases in between. The CDR3 bases are TGTGCCAGTACGGAGGCATACTACGAGCAGTACGTC. It is translated as CASTEAYYEQYV.

This clonotype has a count of ten or more. The rearrangement links TRBV23-1 to TRBJ2-3, with TRBD1 identical over 7 bases. TRBV23-1 is placed among ORFs of uncertain function. V shed 3 bases and J 1 base; nucleotides not matched to a gene: 10. The CDR3 runs to 17 residues. The CDR3 reads CASSHTRTGDGTDTQYF. DNA for the CDR3: TGCGCCAGCAGTCACACGAGAACAGGGGACGGCACAGATACGCAGTATTTT.

This chain links TRBV29-1 with TRBJ2-1, with 11 nucleotides matching TRBD2. The CDR3 is made up of 15 amino acids. V shed 3 bases, J shed 3 bases, and the junction held 4 bases outside the gene matches. Germline CDR1 is SQVTM and CDR2 is ANQGSEA. This CDR3 reads CSVEGTSGGYNEQFF. Here the CDR3 DNA reads TGCAGCGTTGAGGGGACTAGCGGCGGCTACAATGAGCAGTTCTTC.

This clonotype was observed a handful of times. The genes are TRBV27 and TRBJ2-1, with 9 bases fitting TRBD2. V was clipped by 4 bases and J by 7 bases; unmatched bases: 5. Germline V gene lookup returns CDR1 MNHEY and CDR2 SMNVEV (reference sequence). The CDR3 totals 14 residues. CDR3 region: CASSWSGGYNEQFF. In DNA form, the CDR3 reads TGTGCCAGCAGTTGGAGCGGGGGGTATAATGAGCAGTTCTTC.

This clonotype was picked up many times. The chain employs TRBV10-3 and TRBJ2-5; 7 bases are shared with TRBD2. This CDR3 is 13 amino acids long. Trimming removed 6 bases from V and 3 bases from J; junction bases left unmatched: 4. The germline gives CDR1 ENHRY, CDR2 SYGVKD. This chain's CDR3 is CAIRWEGKETQYF. In nucleotides, the CDR3 is TGTGCCATCAGATGGGAGGGAAAAGAGACCCAGTACTTC.

At least ten counts were recorded for this clonotype. The chain employs TRBV6-5 and TRBJ1-2; 12 nucleotides line up with TRBD1. The CDR3 is 16 amino acids. Germline values: CDR1 MNHEY, CDR2 SVGAGI. V gave up 2 bases and J gave up 8 bases; unmatched junction bases: 9. CDR3 DNA sequence: TGTGCCAGCAGTTACGAGTGGGACAGGGGGCTGGGCGGCTACACCTTC. It translates to CASSYEWDRGLGGYTF.